The rows below give T cell receptor beta chains drawn from one sample of a study of blood T cell repertoires in COVID-19. Some clones are missing from TCRdb's copy, which holds only in-frame ones; the method was immunoSEQ multiplex PCR. The sample lists a few hundred thousand clones; 80% to 90% were seen once. Sequencing was carried out using PBMCs or T cells enriched from blood (not recorded which). The receptor source for this set is a man younger than 45 who had recovered from COVID-19. Both conserved end residues are part of each CDR3. The order of the fields is V gene, D gene, J gene, clone size, CDR3 protein, CDR3 DNA. A D gene is named only where the DNA matches it firmly. Expanded clones are given a class, and other clones once, few, many or no size at all.

>TRBV2|-|TRBJ2-3|-
CATSRGSDTQYF
TGTGCCACCTCAAGGGGCTCAGATACGCAGTATTTT
>TRBV6-5|TRBD1|TRBJ1-1|-
CASSSGTGFTEAFF
TGTGCCAGCAGTTCTGGGACAGGGTTTACTGAAGCTTTCTTT
>TRBV2|TRBD1|TRBJ1-2|-
CAGTGLNYGYTF
TGTGCCGGGACAGGGCTTAACTATGGCTACACCTTC
>TRBV27|TRBD1|TRBJ1-1|-
CASSLGQGDEAFF
TGTGCCAGCAGTTTGGGACAGGGGGATGAAGCTTTCTTT
>TRBV7-3|TRBD1|TRBJ2-3|-
CASSATGATDTQYF
TGTGCCAGCAGCGCCACAGGGGCAACAGATACGCAGTATTTT
>TRBV30|TRBD1|TRBJ1-4|-
CAWNRQGANEKLFF
TGTGCCTGGAACAGACAGGGTGCAAATGAAAAACTGTTTTTT
>TRBV14|-|TRBJ2-1|-
CASSGPYNEQFF
TGTGCCAGCAGTGGGCCCTACAATGAGCAGTTCTTC
>TRBV2|-|TRBJ1-3|-
CASSLKQGYSGNTIYF
TGTGCCAGCAGCCTTAAACAGGGTTACTCTGGAAACACCATATATTTT
>TRBV7-9|-|TRBJ2-1|-
CASSSQRVAGAPGYNEQFF
TGTGCCAGCAGCTCCCAGAGGGTGGCGGGGGCCCCAGGCTACAATGAGCAGTTCTTC
>TRBV19|-|TRBJ1-1|-
CATRMKPNTEAFF
TGTGCCACGCGGATGAAACCCAACACTGAAGCTTTCTTT
>TRBV19|-|TRBJ1-1|-
CASSIGLSGPEAFF
TGTGCCAGTAGTATTGGTCTCTCGGGTCCTGAAGCTTTCTTT
>TRBV29-1|TRBD1|TRBJ1-2|once
CSVAGGDGYTF
TGCAGCGTGGCAGGGGGCGACGGCTACACCTTC
>TRBV5-6|-|TRBJ1-1|-
CASSLIPGFPEAFF
TGTGCCAGCAGCTTGATACCCGGGTTCCCTGAAGCTTTCTTT
>TRBV27|TRBD1|TRBJ2-7|-
CASSPGQGPYEQYF
TGTGCCAGCAGCCCGGGACAGGGCCCGTACGAGCAGTACTTC
>TRBV14|-|TRBJ1-4|-
CASSHTELNEKLFF
TGTGCCAGCAGCCACACAGAACTTAATGAAAAACTGTTTTTT
>TRBV30|TRBD1|TRBJ1-2|-
CAWSPGQGSSGYTF
TGTGCCTGGAGTCCGGGACAGGGTAGCTCTGGCTACACCTTC
>TRBV19|-|TRBJ1-2|-
CASSEQFYGYTF
TGTGCCAGTAGTGAACAGTTCTATGGCTACACCTTC
>TRBV20-1|TRBD2|TRBJ2-2|-
CSASPGGAWTGELFF
TGCAGTGCTAGTCCGGGGGGGGCTTGGACCGGGGAGCTGTTTTTT
>TRBV18|-|TRBJ2-4|-
CASSPDRRNIQYF
TGTGCCAGCTCACCAGACAGGCGAAACATTCAGTACTTC
>TRBV7-2|TRBD1|TRBJ1-6|-
CASSLRDRVNSPLHF
TGTGCCAGCAGCCTCCGGGACAGGGTTAATTCACCCCTCCACTTT
>TRBV7-9|TRBD1|TRBJ2-7|-
CASSPRDSGYEQYF
TGTGCCAGCAGCCCCCGGGACAGTGGCTACGAGCAGTACTTC
>TRBV10-1|-|TRBJ1-2|few
CASSESRSGHGYTF
TGCGCCAGCAGTGAGTCTAGGAGCGGCCATGGCTACACCTTC
>TRBV7-9|-|TRBJ1-2|-
CASSLMGAHGYTF
TGTGCCAGCAGCTTGATGGGGGCTCATGGCTACACCTTC
>TRBV5-1|-|TRBJ1-4|-
CASSLGQEVYEKLFF
TGCGCCAGCAGCTTGGGACAGGAGGTCTATGAAAAACTGTTTTTT
>TRBV5-4|TRBD1|TRBJ2-7|few
CASSLGRGPYF
TGTGCCAGCAGCTTAGGCAGGGGGCCCTACTTC
>TRBV3-1/TRBV3-2|-|TRBJ2-3|-
CASSQGSRRGGNRDTQYF
TGTGCCAGCAGCCAAGGAAGTAGGAGGGGGGGCAATCGAGATACGCAGTATTTT
>TRBV7-9|TRBD1|TRBJ2-1|-
CASSSDRGLYFWQFF
TGTGCCAGCAGCTCCGACAGGGGATTGTATTTCTGGCAGTTCTTC
>TRBV27|-|TRBJ1-5|-
CASRSNRAAMSNQPQHF
TGTGCCAGCAGGTCAAACAGGGCTGCGATGAGCAATCAGCCCCAGCATTTT
>TRBV3-1/TRBV3-2|TRBD1|TRBJ2-5|-
CASSQLTGVGYF
TGTGCCAGCAGCCAGTTGACAGGGGTTGGGTACTTC
>TRBV12-3/TRBV12-4|-|TRBJ2-7|-
CASSFGGWYEQYF
TGTGCCAGCAGTTTTGGCGGGTGGTACGAGCAGTACTTC
>TRBV5-1|TRBD1|TRBJ2-5|-
CASSLDRGEETQYF
TGCGCCAGCAGCTTGGACAGGGGGGAAGAGACCCAGTACTTC
>TRBV6-2/TRBV6-3|TRBD1|TRBJ1-1|-
CASSYGQGNTEAFF
TGTGCCAGCAGTTATGGACAGGGGAACACTGAAGCTTTCTTT
>TRBV18|-|TRBJ1-1|-
CASSPQGRTSEAFF
TGTGCCAGCTCACCCCAGGGGCGTACCTCTGAAGCTTTCTTT
>TRBV3-1/TRBV3-2|-|TRBJ1-5|-
CASSQSGGWNQPQHF
TGTGCCAGCAGCCAAAGCGGGGGGTGGAATCAGCCCCAGCATTTT
>TRBV12-3/TRBV12-4|-|TRBJ1-2|-
CASSRGGGYTF
TGTGCCAGCAGCCGGGGTGGAGGCTACACCTTC
>TRBV7-3|TRBD1|TRBJ1-5|-
CASSLDRDGPQHF
TGTGCCAGCAGCCTCGACAGGGATGGGCCCCAGCATTTT
>TRBV13|TRBD2|TRBJ2-5|-
CASSRTGTSRQETQYF
TGTGCCAGCAGCAGAACCGGGACTAGCAGGCAAGAGACCCAGTACTTC
>TRBV10-3|-|TRBJ1-1|-
CAISESTTITEAFF
TGTGCCATCAGTGAGTCAACCACAATCACTGAAGCTTTCTTT
>TRBV29-1|TRBD1|TRBJ1-1|-
CSVDEVDRVRTEAFF
TGCAGCGTTGATGAGGTGGACAGGGTTAGAACTGAAGCTTTCTTT
>TRBV19|TRBD1|TRBJ1-3|-
CASQTGSSGNTIYF
TGTGCCAGCCAGACAGGGAGCTCTGGAAACACCATATATTTT
>TRBV18|TRBD1|TRBJ1-1|-
CASSPQTMGQGATEAFF
TGTGCCAGCTCACCACAAACCATGGGACAGGGGGCCACTGAAGCTTTCTTT
>TRBV21-1|-|TRBJ2-3|-
CASSKGTTGEFMCLRTDTQYF
TGTGCCAGCAGCAAAGGGACGACAGGGGAATTCATGTGCTTGCGCACAGATACGCAGTATTTT